The 13 T cell receptor beta chains listed next were all sequenced from one sample in a study of blood T cells in healthy people across ages. A second PCR of 7 to 11 cycles used a sample-barcoded 5' primer and a J-beta primer mix. MiXCR, applied by TCRdb to the 5' RACE reads, yields one record per CDR3 protein. Here the sample spans 700,000 or so distinct CDR3 sequences, about 20% being singletons. The sequenced sample consisted of blood. These receptor sequences come from a man in his sixties or seventies in good health.

The rearrangement links TRBV3-1 to TRBJ2-4, with D hard to call. The CDR3 loop spans 13 amino acids. Germline V lookup: CDR1 LGHDT, CDR2 YNNKEL (reference sequence). The V gene lost 1 base and the J gene lost 6 bases, with 7 bases spanning the gap. The CDR3 region has the DNA TGTGCCAGCAGCCAAGGCCCCACAAACATTCAGTACTTC. Translation: CASSQGPTNIQYF.

Remarks on this clonotype: Germline is not matched at one junction end, which may reflect a read error. V usage is TRBV5-1 and J usage is TRBJ1-1; 8 bases align to TRBD1. Germline loops: CDR1 SGHRS, CDR2 YFSETQ. The CDR3 is 15 amino acids. CDR3 DNA: TGCGCCAGTAGCTTCAACTTTGGACAGGGATTGACGGCTTTCTTT. This encodes CASSFNFGQGLTAFF.

J is TRBJ2-5 and V is TRBV13; 10 bases match TRBD1. Germline-derived CDR1 and CDR2 are PRHDT and FYEKMQ (reference sequence). V lost 4 bases, J lost 5 bases, and 1 base stayed unmatched. The CDR3 is 13 residues long. DNA for the CDR3: TGTGCCAGCAGCTCGACAGGGGGCGAGACCCAGTACTTC. Translated, it gives CASSSTGGETQYF.

This clonotype was seen repeatedly, ten times or more. The J gene is TRBJ2-2, the V gene TRBV12-3 or TRBV12-4; D is undetermined. Trimming took off 5 bases at V and 5 bases at J, with 6 bases between the two ends. This CDR3 comprises 12 residues. Written as DNA, the CDR3 is TGTGCCAGCAGTCCACATACCGGGGAGCTGTTTTTT. Amino acids: CASSPHTGELFF.

As DNA, the CDR3 is TGTGCCAGCAGCTTAGCGGTCGGGGGGGGATGCGAGCAGTACTTC. Its translation: CASSLAVGGGCEQYF. The chain employs TRBV7-8 and TRBJ2-7; 8 bases are shared with TRBD2. Germline CDR1 is SGHVS and CDR2 is FQNEAQ. V was pared by 0 bases and J by 6 bases, with 7 bases of the junction left unmatched. This CDR3 has 15 residues.

The chain couples TRBV7-2 to TRBJ2-3; tentative D call: TRBD2 (6 bases). The V gene's germline CDR1 is SGHTA and CDR2 FQGNSA. The CDR3 has 15 residues. Trimming removed 1 base at V and 3 bases at J, with 11 bases between. CDR3 bases: TGTGCCAGCAGCTTAGGTCCGGGGGAGACAGATACGCAGTATTTT. It codes for CASSLGPGETDTQYF.

The sample holds a few counts of this clonotype. The V and J genes are TRBV12-3 or TRBV12-4 and TRBJ2-5; a weak D match, TRBD2 (6 bases). Trimming removed 3 bases from V and 4 bases from J, with 9 bases in between. The CDR3 length is 13 residues. The CDR3 sequence: CASSFEGGETQYF. As DNA, the CDR3 is TGTGCCAGCAGTTTCGAGGGAGGAGAGACCCAGTACTTC.

V usage is TRBV9 and J usage is TRBJ2-6; D is undetermined. The germline gives CDR1 SGDLS, CDR2 YYNGEE. V gave up 5 bases and J gave up 1 base, with 10 bases separating them. The CDR3 is 15 residues long. CDR3 sequence (DNA): TGTGCCAGCAGGGAACCGTTATCTGGGGCCAACGTCCTGACTTTC. This sequence encodes CASREPLSGANVLTF. The entire variable domain, with the rest obtained from reference TRBV9 and TRBJ2-6, is as follows: DSGVTQTPKHLITATGQRVTLRCSPRSGDLSVYWYQQSLDQGLQFLIQYYNGEERAKGNILERFSAQQFPDLHSELNLSSLELGDSALYFCASREPLSGANVLTFGAGSRLTVL.

CDR3 coding DNA: TGTGCCAGCAGCTTACAGGGGCTATTTGATGAAAAACTGTTTTTT. Its translation is CASSLQGLFDEKLFF. The chain links TRBV7-8 to TRBJ1-4; TRBD1 might be the D (6 bases). The V end was cut by 2 bases, the J end by 6 bases, with 13 bases between. Germline V gene sequence: CDR1 SGHVS, CDR2 FQNEAQ. This CDR3 is built from 15 residues.

This clonotype has only a few counts. The rearrangement joins TRBV29-1 to TRBJ2-5; D remains ambiguous. Trimming took off 3 bases at V and 9 bases at J, with 5 bases between the two ends. The germline gives CDR1 SQVTM, CDR2 ANQGSEA. The CDR3 has 9 amino acids. This CDR3 reads CSVEHPQYF. The DNA for the CDR3 is TGCAGCGTTGAGCATCCCCAGTACTTC.

To note about this clonotype: It may be a read error: a sequence one base away is much more abundant. The CDR3 DNA is TGTGCCAGCAGCGAGACAGGCTCAAATGAAGAACTGTTTTTT. Encoded protein: CASSETGSNEELFF. V is TRBV9 and J is TRBJ1-4; TRBD1 is a possible D gene (6 bases). Per germline, CDR1 SGDLS and CDR2 YYNGEE. The CDR3 consists of 14 residues.

About this clonotype itself: It is unclear where the CDR3 begins or ends on the DNA, so no DNA is shown, and the CDR3 is as TCRdb lists it. This chain's CDR3 is CASSLGVTFGETQYF. V is TRBV12-3 or TRBV12-4 and J is TRBJ2-5; TRBD1 is the table's D call, not checked against the DNA. The CDR3 has 15 amino acids, counting both end residues.

V usage is TRBV12-3 or TRBV12-4 and J usage is TRBJ1-1, with D hard to call. This CDR3 region has 14 residues. The germline V and J ends were trimmed by 0 bases and 1 base, with 6 bases remaining between them. CDR3 loop: CASSLARQNTEAFF. CDR3 DNA: TGTGCCAGCAGTTTAGCGCGGCAGAACACTGAAGCTTTCTTT.